This TCR beta chain was observed in a study of blood T cell repertoires in COVID-19. Study-level information: In each case, the material was cDNA or gDNA derived from T cells, B-cell-depleted T cells, or PBMCs.

The CDR3 consists of 11 residues. Germline V gives CDR1 LGHDT, CDR2 YNNKEL (reference sequence). In the source study's methods: Estimates of nucleated cell counts were drawn from the amplification of reference gene primers. Libraries were prepared by immunoSEQ multiplex PCR; TCRdb keeps only in-frame clonotypes and omits some of them. Clone size and V and J calls were adopted from that table, with D and trimming inferred from the DNA. The table has 400,000 to 500,000 clones, around nine tenths seen once. Enrollees, about 18 to 100 years old, lived in approximately 24 US areas. Participants reported their clinical history, and cohort assignment relied on those reports. On this clone: Relative to the germline gene, one junction end is altered; a read error may explain this.

Source material: PBMCs or T cells enriched from blood (not recorded which). The receptor's source is a woman between 40 and 55 years old who had recovered from COVID-19. The J gene is TRBJ2-3, the V gene TRBV3-1 (or the pseudogene TRBV3-2); 7 positions agree with TRBD2. CDR3 sequence reads: CASSHAGRRAF. CDR3 nucleotide sequence: TGTGCCAGCAGCCACGCCGGGAGGAGAGCATTT.